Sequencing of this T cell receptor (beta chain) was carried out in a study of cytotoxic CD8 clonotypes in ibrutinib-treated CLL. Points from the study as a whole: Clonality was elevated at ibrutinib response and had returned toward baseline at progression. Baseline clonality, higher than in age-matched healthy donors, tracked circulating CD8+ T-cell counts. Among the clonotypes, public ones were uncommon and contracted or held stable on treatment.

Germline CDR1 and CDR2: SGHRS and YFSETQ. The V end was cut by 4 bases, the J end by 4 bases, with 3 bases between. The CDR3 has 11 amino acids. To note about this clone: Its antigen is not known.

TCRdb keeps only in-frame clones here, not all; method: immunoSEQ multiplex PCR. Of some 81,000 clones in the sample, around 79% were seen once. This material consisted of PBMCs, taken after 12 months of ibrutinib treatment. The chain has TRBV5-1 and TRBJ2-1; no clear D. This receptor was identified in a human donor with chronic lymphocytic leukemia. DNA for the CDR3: TGCGCCAGCAGCGAATACAATGAGCAGTTCTTC. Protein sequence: CASSEYNEQFF.